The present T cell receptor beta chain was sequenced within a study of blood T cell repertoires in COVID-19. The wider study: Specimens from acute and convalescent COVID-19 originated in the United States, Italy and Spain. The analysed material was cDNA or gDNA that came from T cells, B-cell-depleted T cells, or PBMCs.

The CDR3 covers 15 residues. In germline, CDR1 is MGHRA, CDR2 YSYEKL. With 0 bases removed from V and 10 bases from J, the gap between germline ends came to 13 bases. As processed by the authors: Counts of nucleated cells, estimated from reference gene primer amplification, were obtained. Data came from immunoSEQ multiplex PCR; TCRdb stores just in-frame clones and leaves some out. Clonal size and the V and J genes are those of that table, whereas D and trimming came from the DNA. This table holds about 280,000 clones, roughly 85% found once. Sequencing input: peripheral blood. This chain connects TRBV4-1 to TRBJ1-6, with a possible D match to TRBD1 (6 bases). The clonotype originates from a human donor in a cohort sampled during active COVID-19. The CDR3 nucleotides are TGCGCCAGCAGCCAAGAGGTTCGGCAGGGGTCACCCCTCCACTTT. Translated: CASSQEVRQGSPLHF.